This T cell receptor beta chain derives from a study of T cell responses to AZD1222 COVID-19 vaccine. Study in general: Second-dose intervals near 4 or 12 weeks were combined.

This table comes from immunoSEQ multiplex PCR, and its TCRdb copy is limited to in-frame clones, with some not included. Seen here are about 130,000 clones, 80% to 90% observed once, and the top ten hold about 1.6%. The sample in question was peripheral blood, obtained on day 0 of AZD1222 vaccination. The clonotype was recovered from an adult in good health.

The chain's CDR3 is CASSARTSSNQPQHF. The DNA for the CDR3 is TGTGCCAGCAGCGCCCGGACGAGTTCAAATCAGCCCCAGCATTTT. The gene calls are TRBV25-1 and TRBJ1-5, with D unresolved. The CDR3 spans 15 residues. V lost 6 bases and J 4 bases, leaving 16 bases between the germline ends. In germline, CDR1 is MGHDK, CDR2 SYGVNS.